The rows below give T cell receptor beta chains drawn from one sample of a study of human T cells and chemical hapten exposure. MiXCR, run by TCRdb on the RACE reads, gives a single entry per CDR3 protein. The sample has tens of thousands of distinct CDR3 sequences; about 7.6% are singletons. The sample was whole blood, taken in connection with sensitization to the hapten diphenylcyclopropenone (DPC). The receptors derive from a woman aged 45-59 years with alopecia areata. Some clones in this sample may be carry-over from other donors' samples. CDR3s include the opening cysteine and the closing phenylalanine or tryptophan. Each record gives: V gene, clone size, D gene, J gene, CDR3 DNA, CDR3 protein. The D gene is left open where the match is weak. Clone size is not always given. Where it is, it says once, few, many or a class for expanded clones.

v_call: TRBV29-1
clone_size: few
d_call: -
j_call: TRBJ1-2
cdr3_nt: TGCAGCGTTGATAACACAGGGAGTTTCTATGGCTACACCTTC
cdr3_aa: CSVDNTGSFYGYTF

v_call: TRBV7-3
clone_size: many
d_call: TRBD1
j_call: TRBJ2-7
cdr3_nt: TGTGCCAGCAGCTTGGACAGGGTGGACGAGCAGTACTTC
cdr3_aa: CASSLDRVDEQYF

v_call: TRBV5-6
clone_size: -
d_call: TRBD1
j_call: TRBJ1-2
cdr3_nt: TGTGCCAGCAGCTTGGCGGACAGGGGAGTCTATGGCTACACCTTC
cdr3_aa: CASSLADRGVYGYTF

v_call: TRBV21-1
clone_size: -
d_call: -
j_call: TRBJ1-4
cdr3_nt: TGTGCCAGCAGCAAAGGTGGGGGCGGACGTTCTAATGAAAAACTGTTTTTT
cdr3_aa: CASSKGGGGRSNEKLFF

v_call: TRBV28
clone_size: -
d_call: TRBD1
j_call: TRBJ2-7
cdr3_nt: TGTGCCAGCGCCGGGACAGGGGGCGTCTACGAGCAGTACTTC
cdr3_aa: CASAGTGGVYEQYF

v_call: TRBV20-1
clone_size: many
d_call: TRBD1
j_call: TRBJ2-5
cdr3_nt: TGCAGTGCTAAGGACAGGGTAGAGACCCAGTACTTC
cdr3_aa: CSAKDRVETQYF

v_call: TRBV7-6
clone_size: few
d_call: -
j_call: TRBJ2-5
cdr3_nt: TGTGCCAGCAGCTCGCCAGGGGTAGAGACCCAGTACTTC
cdr3_aa: CASSSPGVETQYF

v_call: TRBV6-6
clone_size: few
d_call: TRBD1
j_call: TRBJ2-2
cdr3_nt: TGTGCCAGCATGTTACAGGGGGCCACCGGGGAGCTGTTTTTT
cdr3_aa: CASMLQGATGELFF

v_call: TRBV20-1
clone_size: many
d_call: -
j_call: TRBJ1-4
cdr3_nt: TGCAGTGCTAGAGGAGGGAAGGCTGAAAAACTGTTTTTT
cdr3_aa: CSARGGKAEKLFF

v_call: TRBV28
clone_size: few
d_call: -
j_call: TRBJ2-4
cdr3_nt: TGTGCCAGCAGTTTTGTTCGGGAGATAAACATTCAGTACTTC
cdr3_aa: CASSFVREINIQYF

v_call: TRBV2
clone_size: many
d_call: TRBD2
j_call: TRBJ2-1
cdr3_nt: TGTGCCAGCAAGGGAGTAGCGGGAGCGGGTGAGCAGTTCTTC
cdr3_aa: CASKGVAGAGEQFF

v_call: TRBV6-6
clone_size: few
d_call: -
j_call: TRBJ1-1
cdr3_nt: TGTGCCAGCAGTGAGAGGGTAGAGGGGACTGAAGCTTTCTTT
cdr3_aa: CASSERVEGTEAFF

v_call: TRBV18
clone_size: many
d_call: TRBD1
j_call: TRBJ2-5
cdr3_nt: TGTGCCAGCTCGCCGCAACGGACAGGCCTCCAAGAGACCCAGTACTTC
cdr3_aa: CASSPQRTGLQETQYF

v_call: TRBV5-1
clone_size: few
d_call: -
j_call: TRBJ2-2
cdr3_nt: TGCGCCAGCAGCACTCAGGGGAGCACCGGGGAGCTGTTTTTT
cdr3_aa: CASSTQGSTGELFF

v_call: TRBV3-1
clone_size: many
d_call: TRBD1
j_call: TRBJ1-6
cdr3_nt: TGTGCCAGCAGCCAAGCACGGACAGGGGGCTCACCCCTCCACTTT
cdr3_aa: CASSQARTGGSPLHF

v_call: TRBV2
clone_size: many
d_call: -
j_call: TRBJ2-5
cdr3_nt: TGTGCCAGCAGTGCCCCGTTCGGTCTGGAGACCCAGTACTTC
cdr3_aa: CASSAPFGLETQYF

v_call: TRBV28
clone_size: few
d_call: -
j_call: TRBJ1-4
cdr3_nt: TGTGCCAGCAGTTTTGGAGGGGGGCAGTGGGAAAAACTGTTTTTT
cdr3_aa: CASSFGGGQWEKLFF

v_call: TRBV6-2/TRBV6-3
clone_size: many
d_call: -
j_call: TRBJ2-3
cdr3_nt: TGTGCCAGCAGTTATGGGGATACGCAGTATTTT
cdr3_aa: CASSYGDTQYF

v_call: TRBV21-1
clone_size: many
d_call: -
j_call: TRBJ2-7
cdr3_nt: TGTGCCAGCAGCCCTAGGAACGAGCAGTACTTC
cdr3_aa: CASSPRNEQYF

v_call: TRBV29-1
clone_size: few
d_call: -
j_call: TRBJ2-3
cdr3_nt: TGCAGCGCCGACGCCAGCACAGATACGCAGTATTTT
cdr3_aa: CSADASTDTQYF

v_call: TRBV28
clone_size: many
d_call: -
j_call: TRBJ2-7
cdr3_nt: TGTGCCAGCAGTTTACGGGGCGGCCCTTCATACGAGCAGTACTTC
cdr3_aa: CASSLRGGPSYEQYF

v_call: TRBV5-5
clone_size: -
d_call: -
j_call: TRBJ2-2
cdr3_nt: TGTGCCAGCAGACATAGGACGGGCACCGGGGAGCTGTTTTTT
cdr3_aa: CASRHRTGTGELFF

v_call: TRBV5-1
clone_size: few
d_call: TRBD2
j_call: TRBJ2-7
cdr3_nt: TGCGCCAGCAGCCGGGACTCCGGGGGGTCCTACGAGCAGTACTTC
cdr3_aa: CASSRDSGGSYEQYF

v_call: TRBV7-6
clone_size: many
d_call: -
j_call: TRBJ1-5
cdr3_nt: TGTGCCAGCAGCTTAAGCCAGACCGCGGCCCAGCATTTT
cdr3_aa: CASSLSQTAAQHF

v_call: TRBV20-1
clone_size: many
d_call: -
j_call: TRBJ1-1
cdr3_nt: TGCAGTGCGCGGGCCCCTACCCCTGAAGCTTTCTTT
cdr3_aa: CSARAPTPEAFF

v_call: TRBV7-2
clone_size: many
d_call: -
j_call: TRBJ2-4
cdr3_nt: TGTGCCAGCAGCTTTACGCTAAGACAGACAGCCAAAAACATTCAGTACTTC
cdr3_aa: CASSFTLRQTAKNIQYF

v_call: TRBV29-1
clone_size: many
d_call: TRBD2
j_call: TRBJ2-7
cdr3_nt: TGCAGCGTTCGAGCGGGATCCTACGAGCAGTACTTC
cdr3_aa: CSVRAGSYEQYF

v_call: TRBV6-4
clone_size: -
d_call: -
j_call: TRBJ1-2
cdr3_nt: TGTGCCAGCAGTGACCTACGGGACTTCAAAGCTGCGACCTATGGCTACACCTTC
cdr3_aa: CASSDLRDFKAATYGYTF

v_call: TRBV7-8
clone_size: many
d_call: -
j_call: TRBJ2-7
cdr3_nt: TGTGCCAGCAGCTTGGGCCTGACAGCCTACGAGCAGTACTTC
cdr3_aa: CASSLGLTAYEQYF

v_call: TRBV12-3/TRBV12-4
clone_size: many
d_call: TRBD1
j_call: TRBJ1-4
cdr3_nt: TGTGCCAGCAGTTTCAGGGGGCTCTTGGCTAATGAAAAACTGTTTTTT
cdr3_aa: CASSFRGLLANEKLFF

v_call: TRBV6-2/TRBV6-3
clone_size: many
d_call: -
j_call: TRBJ2-5
cdr3_nt: TGTGCCAGCAGTTACCACGGGGGTAGTGAGACCCAGTACTTC
cdr3_aa: CASSYHGGSETQYF

v_call: TRBV27
clone_size: many
d_call: -
j_call: TRBJ2-2
cdr3_nt: TGTGCCAGCAGCCGCGGAGACACCGGGGAGCTGTTTTTT
cdr3_aa: CASSRGDTGELFF

v_call: TRBV12-3/TRBV12-4
clone_size: many
d_call: -
j_call: TRBJ2-7
cdr3_nt: TGTGCCAGCAGTTTAAGCTCCCAGGGATCTGGCCACGAGCAGTACTTC
cdr3_aa: CASSLSSQGSGHEQYF

v_call: TRBV12-3/TRBV12-4
clone_size: many
d_call: -
j_call: TRBJ1-4
cdr3_nt: TGTGCCAGCAGTTTAGACTCCGAGGTGTTTTTT
cdr3_aa: CASSLDSEVFF

v_call: TRBV29-1
clone_size: many
d_call: -
j_call: TRBJ2-3
cdr3_nt: TGCAGCGTTGAAGACGGCTCTTCAGATACGCAGTATTTT
cdr3_aa: CSVEDGSSDTQYF

v_call: TRBV7-6
clone_size: many
d_call: TRBD2
j_call: TRBJ2-1
cdr3_nt: TGTGCCAGCAGCTATCCGGGACTAGCGGGAGGCGAGCAGTTCTTC
cdr3_aa: CASSYPGLAGGEQFF

v_call: TRBV6-5
clone_size: many
d_call: -
j_call: TRBJ2-1
cdr3_nt: TGTGCCAGCAGCCCCTTGGGGGGTGGAGGCATAGGTGAGCAGTTCTTC
cdr3_aa: CASSPLGGGGIGEQFF

v_call: TRBV12-3/TRBV12-4
clone_size: many
d_call: TRBD1
j_call: TRBJ1-5
cdr3_nt: TGTGCCAGCAGTTTGAGGGCAGGGGGCAGATTTAGTCAGCCCCAGCATTTT
cdr3_aa: CASSLRAGGRFSQPQHF

v_call: TRBV9
clone_size: many
d_call: -
j_call: TRBJ2-3
cdr3_nt: TGTGCCAGCAGCCCCGACGGGGTGAACACGAGGACAGATACGCAGTATTTT
cdr3_aa: CASSPDGVNTRTDTQYF

v_call: TRBV11-3
clone_size: -
d_call: TRBD2
j_call: TRBJ2-3
cdr3_nt: TGTGCCAGCAGCTTAGGGACTAGCGAGGATACGCAGTATTTT
cdr3_aa: CASSLGTSEDTQYF

v_call: TRBV29-1
clone_size: -
d_call: TRBD2
j_call: TRBJ2-3
cdr3_nt: TGCAGCGACTCTAGCGGGAGGCCGGCAGATACGCAGTATTTT
cdr3_aa: CSDSSGRPADTQYF

v_call: TRBV7-6
clone_size: many
d_call: -
j_call: TRBJ1-6
cdr3_nt: TGTGCCAGCAGCCCCCGATACAATTCACCCCTCCACTTT
cdr3_aa: CASSPRYNSPLHF

v_call: TRBV29-1
clone_size: many
d_call: -
j_call: TRBJ2-7
cdr3_nt: TGCAGCGGGTCCCCCGGGACGGATTCCTACGAGCAGTACTTC
cdr3_aa: CSGSPGTDSYEQYF

v_call: TRBV29-1
clone_size: -
d_call: -
j_call: TRBJ2-5
cdr3_nt: TGCAGCGGCGACTTAACGGGAGAGAAGACCCAGTACTTC
cdr3_aa: CSGDLTGEKTQYF

v_call: TRBV18
clone_size: many
d_call: TRBD2
j_call: TRBJ2-6
cdr3_nt: TGTGCCAGCTCTCCTAGCGGGAGGACCTCTTTCTCTGGGGCCAACGTCCTGACTTTC
cdr3_aa: CASSPSGRTSFSGANVLTF

v_call: TRBV5-5
clone_size: few
d_call: -
j_call: TRBJ2-2
cdr3_nt: TGTGCCAGCAGCCCGGCCCGACGGACGGGCGGGGAGCTGTTTTTT
cdr3_aa: CASSPARRTGGELFF

v_call: TRBV18
clone_size: few
d_call: -
j_call: TRBJ2-1
cdr3_nt: TGTGCCAGCTCACCTCGCGGTCCTGGCGTGGGGGAAGACAATGAGCAGTTCTTC
cdr3_aa: CASSPRGPGVGEDNEQFF

v_call: TRBV20-1
clone_size: many
d_call: -
j_call: TRBJ1-4
cdr3_nt: TGCAGTGCTAGTCCCATGGCGCTCCGGGCTCGGCTGTTTTTT
cdr3_aa: CSASPMALRARLFF

v_call: TRBV4-3
clone_size: few
d_call: TRBD2
j_call: TRBJ2-3
cdr3_nt: TGCGCCAGCAGCCAAGAAGGGGTAGCGGGAGGCACGCAGTATTTT
cdr3_aa: CASSQEGVAGGTQYF

v_call: TRBV6-1
clone_size: many
d_call: -
j_call: TRBJ2-7
cdr3_nt: TGTGCCAGCAGGATGGTGAGTGGGTACGAGCAGTACTTC
cdr3_aa: CASRMVSGYEQYF

v_call: TRBV29-1
clone_size: few
d_call: TRBD2
j_call: TRBJ2-2
cdr3_nt: TGCAGCGCTACTAGCGGGAGGAGCGGGGAGCTGTTTTTT
cdr3_aa: CSATSGRSGELFF

v_call: TRBV11-2
clone_size: few
d_call: -
j_call: TRBJ1-2
cdr3_nt: TGTGCCAGCAGCTTCCCGGGGAGAAGCGGCTACACCTTC
cdr3_aa: CASSFPGRSGYTF

v_call: TRBV25-1
clone_size: many
d_call: -
j_call: TRBJ2-7
cdr3_nt: TGTGCCAGCAGTGACCCCTCCGGGACCGGGATTAGGGACGAGCAGTACTTC
cdr3_aa: CASSDPSGTGIRDEQYF

v_call: TRBV12-3/TRBV12-4
clone_size: many
d_call: -
j_call: TRBJ2-7
cdr3_nt: TGTGCCAGCAGTTTTGACGGCTACGAGCAGTACTTC
cdr3_aa: CASSFDGYEQYF

v_call: TRBV5-8
clone_size: many
d_call: -
j_call: TRBJ1-5
cdr3_nt: TGTGCCAGCGTGTGGAAAAATAGCAATCAGCCCCAGCATTTT
cdr3_aa: CASVWKNSNQPQHF